This T cell receptor beta chain was sequenced in a study of shared clonotypes between healthy human individuals. Study context: With ages of 18 to 49, the donors were a couple of women and a few men.

The germline V and J ends were trimmed by 4 bases and 1 base, with 9 bases remaining between them. The CDR3 runs to 13 residues. Germline CDR1 is SGDLS and CDR2 is YYNGEE. It was CD45RO-negative cells, positively selected for CCR7, that made up naive CD8 cells, with terminally differentiated effector memory CD45RA+ cells excluded. Measured with immunoSEQ multiplex PCR; TCRdb has only the in-frame clones, and not every one. The sample records 600,000 or so clones, about 98% being singletons. The rearrangement uses TRBV9 and TRBJ2-7; perhaps TRBD2 as D (5 bases). The specimen sequenced was naive CD8+ T cells sorted from blood. The origin of this receptor is a man between 25 and 39 years old in good health. CDR3 sequence: CASSRTGSYEQYF. CDR3 coding DNA: TGTGCCAGCAGCCGGACGGGATCCTACGAGCAGTACTTC.